This TCR beta chain was captured by sequencing in a study of blood T cell repertoires in COVID-19. Original processing notes: Amplification of reference gene primers was used by the study to estimate nucleated cell counts. Profiled with immunoSEQ multiplex PCR; TCRdb holds only in-frame clones, not every one. D and trimming were read from the DNA, whereas the V and J calls and clone size are those reported in that table. The profile shows about 260,000 clones, almost 85% of them singletons. The CDR3 runs 13 residues. Unmatched junction bases numbered 0, after V lost 6 bases and J lost 2 bases. Looked up from germline, CDR1 is LNHDA and CDR2 is SQIVND (reference sequence). This clone was counted once.

This chain connects TRBV19 to TRBJ1-3, with 8 bases lining up with TRBD1. The sequence was collected from a woman older than 75 with acute or convalescent COVID-19. The sample comprised peripheral blood. Here the CDR3 reads CASRTGAGNTIYF. DNA of the CDR3: TGTGCCAGTAGGACAGGGGCTGGAAACACCATATATTTT.